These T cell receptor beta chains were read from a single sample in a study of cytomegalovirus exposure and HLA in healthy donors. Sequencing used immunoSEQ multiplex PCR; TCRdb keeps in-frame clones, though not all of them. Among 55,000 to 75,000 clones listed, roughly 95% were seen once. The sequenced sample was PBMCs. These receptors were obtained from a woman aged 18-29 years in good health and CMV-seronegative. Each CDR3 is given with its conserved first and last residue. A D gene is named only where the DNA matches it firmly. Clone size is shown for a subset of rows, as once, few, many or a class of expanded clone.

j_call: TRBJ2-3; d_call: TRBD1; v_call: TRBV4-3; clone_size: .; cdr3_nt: TGCGCCAGCAGCCAAGAGCGCCCGACAGGGTCAGGGGGTACGCAGTATTTT; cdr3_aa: CASSQERPTGSGGTQYF
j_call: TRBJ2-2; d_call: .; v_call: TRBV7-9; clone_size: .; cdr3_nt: TGTGCCGGCGGGTGGGGTCCGGCCGGGGAGCTGTTTTTT; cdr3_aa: CAGGWGPAGELFF
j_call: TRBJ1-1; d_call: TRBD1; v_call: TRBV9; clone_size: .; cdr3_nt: TGTGCCAGCAGCGTAGTGGGCAGGGGGGCTGAAGCTTTCTTT; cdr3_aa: CASSVVGRGAEAFF
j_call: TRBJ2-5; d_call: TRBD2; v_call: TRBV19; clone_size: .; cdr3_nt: TGTGCCAGTACCCCGGGACTAGCGGCCAAAGGGGAGACCCAGTACTTC; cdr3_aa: CASTPGLAAKGETQYF
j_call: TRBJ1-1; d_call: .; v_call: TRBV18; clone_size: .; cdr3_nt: TGTGCCAGCTCACTCCCGAAATTAAGGGGTAACACTGAAGCTTTCTTT; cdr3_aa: CASSLPKLRGNTEAFF
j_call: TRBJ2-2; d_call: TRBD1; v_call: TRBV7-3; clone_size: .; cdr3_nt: TGTGCCAGCAGCCCATCGGGACAGGGAACCGGGGAGCTGTTTTTT; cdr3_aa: CASSPSGQGTGELFF
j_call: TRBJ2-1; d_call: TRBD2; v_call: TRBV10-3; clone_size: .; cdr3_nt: TGTGCCACCCAGTTCACTAGCGGTACCCCTAACAATGAGCAGTTCTTC; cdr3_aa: CATQFTSGTPNNEQFF
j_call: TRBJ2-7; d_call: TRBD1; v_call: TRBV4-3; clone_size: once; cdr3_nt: TGCGCCAGCAGCCCCGCTGGGGGACAGGGATTAAACTTC; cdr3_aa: CASSPAGGQGLNF
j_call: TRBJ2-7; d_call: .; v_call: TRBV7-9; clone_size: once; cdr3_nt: TGTGCCAGCAGCCTCGTAGAGGGATCCTACGAGCAGTACTTC; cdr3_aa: CASSLVEGSYEQYF
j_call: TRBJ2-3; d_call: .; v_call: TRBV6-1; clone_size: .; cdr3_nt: TGTGCCAGCAGTGAAGGGGTAGCAACCACAGATACGCAGTATTTT; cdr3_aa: CASSEGVATTDTQYF
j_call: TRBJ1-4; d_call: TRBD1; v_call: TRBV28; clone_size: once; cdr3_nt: TGTGCCAGCAGCATACGACCGACAGGGGCCAATGAAAAACTGTTTTTT; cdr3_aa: CASSIRPTGANEKLFF
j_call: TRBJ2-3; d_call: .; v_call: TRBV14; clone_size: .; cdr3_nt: TGTGCCAGCAGCCAATATCAGTACACAGATACGCAGTATTTT; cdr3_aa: CASSQYQYTDTQYF
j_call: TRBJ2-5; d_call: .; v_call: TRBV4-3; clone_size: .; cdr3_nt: TGCGCCAGCAGCCTCGGACACAACCAAGAGACCCAGTACTTC; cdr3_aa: CASSLGHNQETQYF
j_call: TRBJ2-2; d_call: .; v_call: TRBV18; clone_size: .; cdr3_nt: TGTGCCAGCTCCCCTTGGGCCTCCACCGGGGAGCTGTTTTTT; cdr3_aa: CASSPWASTGELFF
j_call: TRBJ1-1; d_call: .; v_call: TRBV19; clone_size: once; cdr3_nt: TGTGCCAGTAGTATTGAGGGCGGTGAAGCTTTCTTT; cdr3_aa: CASSIEGGEAFF
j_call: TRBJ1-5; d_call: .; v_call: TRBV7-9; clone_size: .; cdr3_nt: TGTGCCAGCAGCGGAGGACAGTATTATCAGCCCCAGCATTTT; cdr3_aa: CASSGGQYYQPQHF
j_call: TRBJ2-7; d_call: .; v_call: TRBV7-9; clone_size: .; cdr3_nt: TGTGCCAGCAGCTCCCCCGGGCGGGTGTCGGGCGAGCAGTACTTC; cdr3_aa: CASSSPGRVSGEQYF
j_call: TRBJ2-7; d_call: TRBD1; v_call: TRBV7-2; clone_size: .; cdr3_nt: TGTGCCAGCAGCTTAGTGGCCGGGGGGACAGGGGGCTACGAGCAGTACTTC; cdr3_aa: CASSLVAGGTGGYEQYF
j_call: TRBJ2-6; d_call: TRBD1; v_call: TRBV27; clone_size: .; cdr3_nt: TGTGCCAGCAGTCCTGGGTGGGGACAGGGAAGCTCTGGGGCCAACGTCCTGACTTTC; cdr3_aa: CASSPGWGQGSSGANVLTF
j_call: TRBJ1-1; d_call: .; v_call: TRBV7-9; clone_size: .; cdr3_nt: TGTGCCAGCGGGGGGGGGTCAGGAGCTTTCTTT; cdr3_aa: CASGGGSGAFF
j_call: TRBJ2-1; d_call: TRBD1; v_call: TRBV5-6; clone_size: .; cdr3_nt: TGTGCCAGCAGCTTGAGTCCGACAGGGGGGTTCTTC; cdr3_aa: CASSLSPTGGFF
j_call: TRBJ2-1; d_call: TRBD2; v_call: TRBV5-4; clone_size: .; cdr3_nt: TGTGCCAGCAGCTTGCCTGGACTAGCGGGACTTAATGAGCAGTTCTTC; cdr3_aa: CASSLPGLAGLNEQFF
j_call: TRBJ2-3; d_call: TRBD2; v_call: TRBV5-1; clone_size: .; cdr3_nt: TGCGCCAGCAGCCGCGTGATAGCGGGACCCACAGATACGCAGTATTTT; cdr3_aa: CASSRVIAGPTDTQYF
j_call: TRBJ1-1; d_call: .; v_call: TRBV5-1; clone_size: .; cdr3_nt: TGCGCCAGCAGCTTGGAAGGGGTCATGAACACTGAAGCTTTCTTT; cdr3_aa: CASSLEGVMNTEAFF
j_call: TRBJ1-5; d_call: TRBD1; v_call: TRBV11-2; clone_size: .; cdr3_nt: TGTGCCAGCAGCGGGGGACAGGGGTTACCCCAGCATTTT; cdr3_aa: CASSGGQGLPQHF